This TCR beta chain was sequenced in a study of shared clonotypes between healthy human individuals. This table comes from immunoSEQ multiplex PCR, and its TCRdb copy is limited to in-frame clones, with some not included. The sample includes 2 million to 3 million clones, 93% of them seen just once. Germline V gene data show CDR1 as MNHEY and CDR2 as SMNVEV (reference sequence). V shed 4 bases and J shed 5 bases, with 11 bases lying between them. This CDR3 is 13 amino acids long. This clone was counted a single time. The receptor was derived from a man aged 18 to 30 in good health. Some clones in this sample may be carry-over from other donors' samples. The sample consisted of naive CD4+ T cells from PBMCs. Subset: CD45RA+ positively selected. This rearrangement joins TRBV27 to TRBJ2-5; a possible D gene is TRBD1 (5 bases). In nucleotides, the CDR3 is TGTGCCAGCAGTTCTCAGGGTTCGGAGACCCAGTACTTC. It is translated as CASSSQGSETQYF.